These 7 T cell receptor beta chains came from one sample sequenced in a study of T cells in localized non-small cell lung cancer. TCRdb's table, derived via immunoSEQ multiplex PCR, lists solely in-frame clones and lacks some. The sample holds about 31,000 clones, 70% to 90% seen once. This specimen consisted of peripheral blood, obtained before any cancer treatment. These receptors came from a woman aged 35 to 70 with stage I lung adenocarcinoma.

This clone was counted a few times. The gene calls are TRBV5-1 and TRBJ2-1, with TRBD2 identical over 16 bases. Trimming removed 4 bases from V and 2 bases from J; junction bases left unmatched: 3. The CDR3 runs to 17 residues. Germline V gene data show CDR1 as SGHRS and CDR2 as YFSETQ. The DNA of the CDR3 is TGCGCCAGCAGCCGCGGGACTAGCGGGGGGGCCTACAATGAGCAGTTCTTC. Protein product: CASSRGTSGGAYNEQFF.

The gene calls are TRBV7-2 and TRBJ1-2; D unresolved. The germline V gene has CDR1 SGHTA and CDR2 FQGNSA. V was cut by 0 bases and J by 0 bases, with 5 bases left in between. The CDR3 contains 14 residues. The CDR3: CASSLADTNYGYTF. CDR3 DNA sequence: TGTGCCAGCAGCTTAGCAGATACTAACTATGGCTACACCTTC.

This chain uses TRBV18 with TRBJ2-5; D uncertain. The J call could be wrong; TRBJ2-7 is a better fit for the DNA end. Germline V gene data show CDR1 as KGHSH and CDR2 as LQKENI. This CDR3 comprises 13 residues. Here the CDR3 DNA reads TGTGCCAGCTCACTTGGAGATAATTACGAGCAGTACTTC. Its translation is CASSLGDNYEQYF.

The chain is built from TRBV9 and TRBJ2-3; D gene ambiguous. The CDR3 is 17 residues long. V gave up 3 bases and J gave up 2 bases, with 19 bases separating them. Germline lookup yields CDR1 SGDLS and CDR2 YYNGEE. In nucleotides, the CDR3 is TGTGCCAGCAGCGGACGAGCTGGGTTAGCAGACACAGATACGCAGTATTTT. Amino acid sequence: CASSGRAGLADTDTQYF.

The V call is TRBV19, the J call TRBJ2-7; 9 bases are shared with TRBD1. The CDR3 length is 14 residues. V trimming: 2 bases; J trimming: 3 bases; junction bases outside the gene matches: 2. CDR1 is LNHDA and CDR2 is SQIVND in the germline V gene (reference sequence). The CDR3 sequence is CASSIRDRVYEQYF. Written as DNA, the CDR3 is TGTGCCAGTAGTATACGGGACAGGGTCTACGAGCAGTACTTC.

The gene calls are TRBV7-9 and TRBJ2-7; TRBD2 matches 9 bases. CDR3 length: 15 residues. CDR1 is SEHNR and CDR2 is FQNEAQ in the germline V gene (reference sequence). V lost 0 bases to trimming and J lost 7 bases; unmatched junction nucleotides: 7. CDR3 nucleotide sequence: TGTGCCAGCAGCTTAGCACGACTAGCGGCTAGGGAGCAGTACTTC. It encodes CASSLARLAAREQYF.

The chain couples TRBV7-2 to TRBJ2-5; 14 bases map to TRBD2. CDR1 and CDR2 from the germline V gene are SGHTA and FQGNSA. The CDR3 runs 18 residues. The V and J ends lost 1 base and 4 bases, in that order; junction bases with no gene match: 8. The CDR3 protein is CASSLGRLAGGPSETQYF. For the CDR3, the DNA is TGTGCCAGCAGCTTAGGCAGACTAGCGGGAGGGCCCTCAGAGACCCAGTACTTC.